This T cell receptor beta chain is drawn from a study of T cells in Graves' hyperthyroidism and ophthalmopathy. Study-wide results and caveats: Ophthalmopathy, which appeared later, was predicted by the model a median 6.5 months before onset.

Hyperthyroidism was newly diagnosed in patients aged 18 to 65 (duration under 2 months). Patients with uncontrolled infections, other autoimmune diseases, pregnancy or lactation were excluded. Orbital computed tomography, thyroid ultrasound, serum thyroxine and TRAb, and clinical symptoms together informed the diagnoses. The V segment lost 2 bases and the J segment 3 bases; nucleotides outside the gene matches: 7. The germline V gene encodes CDR1 KGHSH and CDR2 LQKENI. CDR3 size: 16 residues. In this sample, this clonotype turned up many times. Its antigen is still unknown. Amplification of TCR beta CDR3 regions used RNA as the template. The primer set for the first-round RT-PCR of the TCR CDR3 was HTBI. MiXCR, applied by TCRdb to the multiplex PCR reads, yields one record per CDR3 protein. The sample records approximately 720,000 distinct CDR3 sequences, approximately 19% being singletons.

The TCR sequence derives from a woman between 50 and 59 years old with Graves' hyperthyroidism that later progressed to Graves' ophthalmopathy. The chain carries TRBV18 and TRBJ1-1, with 9 bases fitting TRBD1. The sample was blood. CDR3 residues: CASSPRRDRADTEAFF. CDR3 in DNA: TGTGCCAGCTCACCAAGACGGGACAGGGCTGACACTGAAGCTTTCTTT.